This record covers a single TCR beta chain. The data derive from a study of blood T cell repertoires in COVID-19. V lost 3 bases to trimming and J lost 4 bases, with 12 bases between them. Per germline, CDR1 LGHDT and CDR2 YNNKEL (reference sequence). The length of the CDR3 is 14 residues. How the authors handled the data: Reference gene primer amplification in the assay estimated nucleated cell counts. Assay: immunoSEQ multiplex PCR; the TCRdb copy retains only in-frame clones and omits some. That table furnishes V, J and clone size, whereas the DNA furnished D and trimming. The top ten clones hold 13% to 15% of a sample with tens of thousands of clones, roughly 80% of them seen once.

The sequence was collected from a human donor with acute or convalescent COVID-19. The donor label of this sample is uncertain. V usage is TRBV3-1 (or the pseudogene TRBV3-2) and J usage is TRBJ1-1; D perhaps matches TRBD1 (5 bases). The sequencing input was peripheral blood. The CDR3 sequence: CASSHRQSFTEAFF. The CDR3 region has the DNA TGTGCCAGCAGCCATAGACAGTCTTTCACTGAAGCTTTCTTT.